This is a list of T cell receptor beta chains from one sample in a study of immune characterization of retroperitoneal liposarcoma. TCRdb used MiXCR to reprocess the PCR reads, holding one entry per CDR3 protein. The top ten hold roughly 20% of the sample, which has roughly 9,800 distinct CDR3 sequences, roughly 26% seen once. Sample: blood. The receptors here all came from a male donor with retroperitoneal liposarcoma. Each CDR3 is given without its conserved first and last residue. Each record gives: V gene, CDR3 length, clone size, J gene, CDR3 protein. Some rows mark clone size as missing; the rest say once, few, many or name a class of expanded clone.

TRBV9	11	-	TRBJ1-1	ASSGGGNTEAF
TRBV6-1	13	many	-	ASSESTGVGYEQY
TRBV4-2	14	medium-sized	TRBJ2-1	ASSQDGTSSYNEQF
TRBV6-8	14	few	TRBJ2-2	ASRPLAGELTGELF
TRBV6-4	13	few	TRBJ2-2	ASSDSGGHTGELF
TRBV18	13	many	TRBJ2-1	ASSPRTEGNNEQF
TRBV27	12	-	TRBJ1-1	ASSPRFMNTEAF
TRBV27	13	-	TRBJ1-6	ASSLSGGVNSPLH
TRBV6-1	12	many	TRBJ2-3	ASKRVWGTDTQY
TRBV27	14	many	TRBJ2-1	ASSSLGGEGRNEQF
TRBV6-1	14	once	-	ASTRVGAGAEETQF
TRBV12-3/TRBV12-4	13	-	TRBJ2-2	ASKPSTAHTGELF
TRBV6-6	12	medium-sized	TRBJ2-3	ASRWRGSTDTQY
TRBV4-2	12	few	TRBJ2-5	ASSQDLGIQTQY
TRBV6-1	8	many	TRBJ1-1	ASGKDEAF
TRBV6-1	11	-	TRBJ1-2	ASSRNSGYGYT
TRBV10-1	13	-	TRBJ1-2	ASSPGQMFNYGYT
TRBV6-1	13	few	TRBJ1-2	ASSETRGDRYGYT
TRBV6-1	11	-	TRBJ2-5	ASSPYGGNEQY
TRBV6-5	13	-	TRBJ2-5	ASSYLTSGGETQY
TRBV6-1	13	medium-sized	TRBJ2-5	ASSEDSGRKETQY
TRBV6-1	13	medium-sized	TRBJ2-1	ASSPLAGGYNEQF
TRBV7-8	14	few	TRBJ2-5	ASSLSVSGGGETQY
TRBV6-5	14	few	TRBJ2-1	ASSGLAGVAYNEQF
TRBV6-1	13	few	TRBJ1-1	ASSEQEGANTEAF
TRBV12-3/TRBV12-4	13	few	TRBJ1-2	ASSFRQSPIFSYT
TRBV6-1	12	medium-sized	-	ASSEVERLDEQY
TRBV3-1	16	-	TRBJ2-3	ASSLKLAGGLTTDTQY
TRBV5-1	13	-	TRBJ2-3	ASSLEGPSTDTQY
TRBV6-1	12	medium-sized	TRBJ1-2	ASSETNSPYGYT
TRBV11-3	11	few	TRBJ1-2	ASSLDRGDGYT
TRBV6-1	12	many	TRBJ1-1	ASSVAGGYTEAF
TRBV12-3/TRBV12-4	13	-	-	ASSFGGTIQETQY
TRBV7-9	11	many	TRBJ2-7	ASSSDRVYEQY
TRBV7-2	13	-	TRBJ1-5	ASSRDGVANQPQH
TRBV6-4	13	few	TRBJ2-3	ASSPGGPGEDTQY
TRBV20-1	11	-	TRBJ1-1	SARDRQGLVSF
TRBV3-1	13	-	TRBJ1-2	ASSQDPGPNYGYT
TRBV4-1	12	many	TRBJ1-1	ASSPRQGGAEAF
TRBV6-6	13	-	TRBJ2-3	ASSYDGLGRDTQY
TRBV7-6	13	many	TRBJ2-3	ASSVTPGSTDTQY
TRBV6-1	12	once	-	ASSIGTGVYEQY
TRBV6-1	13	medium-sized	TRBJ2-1	ASSVREGLNNEQF
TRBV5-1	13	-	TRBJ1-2	ASSLGGRENYGYT
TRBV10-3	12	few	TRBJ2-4	AISGGQGKNIQY
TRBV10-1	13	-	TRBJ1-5	ASPGALRGNQPQH
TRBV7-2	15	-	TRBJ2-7	ASSYRTSGGGGYEQY
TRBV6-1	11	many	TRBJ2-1	ASSRTGGVEQF
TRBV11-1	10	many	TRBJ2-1	ASMGLGREQF
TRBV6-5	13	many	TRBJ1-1	ASSYGTGGVTEAF
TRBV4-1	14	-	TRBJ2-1	ASSHRTGGARNEQF
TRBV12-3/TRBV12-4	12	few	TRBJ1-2	ASSLVSVNYGYT
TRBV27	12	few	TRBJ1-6	ASSGGSYNSPLH
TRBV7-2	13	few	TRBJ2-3	ASASGTGATDTQY
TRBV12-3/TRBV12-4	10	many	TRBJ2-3	ASSFNADTQY
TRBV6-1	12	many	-	ASSLGGGGHEQY
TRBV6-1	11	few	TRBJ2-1	ACLAGGYNEQF
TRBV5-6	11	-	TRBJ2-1	ASSGGGADTQF
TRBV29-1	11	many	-	SVAPSGGYEQY